A single sample is the source of the 30 T cell receptor beta chains below, sequenced in a study of resident and recirculating memory T cells in vitiligo. Data came from immunoSEQ multiplex PCR; TCRdb stores just in-frame clones and leaves some out. There are tens of thousands of clones in the sample; roughly nine tenths occur only once, and over 4.5% lies in the top ten. Sequenced: blood. These TCRs come from a male donor with vitiligo.

The chain couples TRBV11-2 to TRBJ2-5; D possibly corresponds to TRBD1 (6 bases). The germline V gene encodes CDR1 SGHAT and CDR2 FQNNGV. V was pared by 5 bases and J by 2 bases, with 12 bases between. The CDR3 length is 14 residues. Here the CDR3 reads CASSPGTLQETQYF. The CDR3 DNA follows: TGTGCCAGCAGCCCCGGGACACTTCAAGAGACCCAGTACTTC.

The chain is built from TRBV5-1 and TRBJ2-1; maybe TRBD1 (5 bases). The V gene lost 3 bases and the J gene lost 1 base, with 14 bases spanning the gap. This CDR3 spans 16 amino acids. The V gene's germline CDR1 is SGHRS and CDR2 YFSETQ. CDR3: CASSSDTFLSYNEQFF. The DNA of the CDR3 is TGCGCCAGCAGCTCGGACACGTTTCTATCCTACAATGAGCAGTTCTTC.

The chain joins TRBV6-1 to TRBJ2-1, with D tentatively TRBD2 (7 bases). In germline, CDR1 is MNHNS, CDR2 SASEGT. Between the trimmed V and J ends, which lost 5 bases and 10 bases, there was a span of 18 bases. CDR3 size: 14 residues. CDR3 protein: CASSPGRGGQEQFF. DNA for the CDR3: TGTGCCAGCAGTCCAGGGAGGGGGGGGCAAGAGCAGTTCTTC.

CDR3 region: CASSLRQGTGELFF. The CDR3 DNA reads TGCGCCAGCAGCTTGAGGCAGGGCACCGGGGAGCTGTTTTTT. The genes are TRBV5-1 and TRBJ2-2; TRBD1 might be the D (5 bases). The CDR3 consists of 14 residues. V was pared by 1 base and J by 4 bases, with 8 bases between. Germline V gene data show CDR1 as SGHRS and CDR2 as YFSETQ.

This chain links TRBV9 with TRBJ2-5; possibly TRBD2 for D (6 bases). Trimming cost V 2 bases and J 3 bases, with 11 bases left between them. Germline V gives CDR1 SGDLS, CDR2 YYNGEE. This CDR3 is 14 amino acids long. DNA of the CDR3: TGTGCCAGCAGCGTCCGGGACTCAAAAGAGACCCAGTACTTC. This translates into CASSVRDSKETQYF.

V and J are TRBV2 and TRBJ1-5; D possibly corresponds to TRBD1 (6 bases). Trimming pared 7 bases from V and 4 bases from J, leaving 17 bases between. The CDR3 consists of 15 residues. CDR1 and CDR2 (germline): SNHLY, FYNNEI. Written as DNA, the CDR3 is TGTGCCAGCAAGCGTGCCGAAACAGGGAATCAGCCCCAGCATTTT. Translation gives CASKRAETGNQPQHF.

The rearrangement uses TRBV6-5 and TRBJ2-1, with a tentative D call TRBD1 (6 bases). Trimming cost V 2 bases and J 0 bases, with 11 bases left between them. This CDR3 has 16 residues. CDR1 and CDR2 (germline): MNHEY, SVGAGI. This CDR3 reads CASSYTQGSSYNEQFF. CDR3 DNA sequence: TGTGCCAGCAGTTACACCCAGGGGAGCTCCTACAATGAGCAGTTCTTC.

This clone was recorded a few times. This chain links TRBV7-2 with TRBJ1-2; D might be TRBD1 (5 bases). The CDR3 is made up of 15 amino acids. Deletions cut 1 base from V and 4 bases from J, with 13 bases between. The germline V gene has CDR1 SGHTA and CDR2 FQGNSA. This chain's CDR3 is CASSLVQGESYGYTF. CDR3 nucleotides: TGTGCCAGCAGCTTAGTGCAGGGTGAGAGCTATGGCTACACCTTC.

This chain joins TRBV6-1 and TRBJ1-1, with TRBD1 as a possible D gene (5 bases). Germline V gene sequence: CDR1 MNHNS, CDR2 SASEGT. Trimming took off 8 bases at V and 5 bases at J, with 15 bases between the two ends. The CDR3 runs to 13 residues. CDR3 amino acids: CASRPGVETEAFF. The CDR3 DNA reads TGTGCCAGCCGTCCGGGGGTTGAAACTGAAGCTTTCTTT.

This clone has just a few counts. The chain combines TRBV18 with TRBJ2-7, with D hard to call. Trimming shortened V by 5 bases and J by 0 bases, and 11 bases separated the two germline ends. CDR1 and CDR2 (germline): KGHSH, LQKENI. The CDR3 runs to 14 residues. The CDR3 is CASSVKASSYEQYF. The CDR3 nucleotides are TGTGCCAGCTCAGTGAAGGCTAGCTCCTACGAGCAGTACTTC.

The chain carries TRBV4-2 and TRBJ1-1; D uncertain. Looked up from germline, CDR1 is LGHNA and CDR2 is YNFKEQ. The ends were cut back, 4 bases at V and 1 base at J, with 10 bases in the middle. The CDR3 consists of 14 residues. CDR3 loop: CASSPSRGNTEAFF. As DNA, the CDR3 is TGTGCCAGCAGCCCCTCGCGGGGGAACACTGAAGCTTTCTTT.

The table lists this clone with a count of one. V and J are TRBV27 and TRBJ2-1, with TRBD2 identical over 7 bases. Germline lookup yields CDR1 MNHEY and CDR2 SMNVEV (reference sequence). The CDR3 loop spans 14 amino acids. The junction had 12 bases not matched to a gene; V was cut back by 8 bases and J by 8 bases. CDR3 sequence (DNA): TGTGCCAGCGGCGGGGGAAACAATCTGGATGAGCAGTTCTTC. This translates into CASGGGNNLDEQFF.

The chain uses TRBV7-2 and TRBJ2-7; D may be TRBD2 (5 bases). Germline V gene data show CDR1 as SGHTA and CDR2 as FQGNSA. V was pared by 6 bases and J by 0 bases, with 12 bases between. The CDR3 consists of 14 residues. This CDR3 reads CASRQPGNSYEQYF. The CDR3 region has the DNA TGTGCCAGCAGACAACCGGGAAACTCCTACGAGCAGTACTTC.

This rearrangement joins TRBV11-3 to TRBJ2-2; the match to TRBD1 covers 7 bases. The CDR3 is 15 amino acids. Per germline, CDR1 SGHNT and CDR2 YENEEA. The junction had 8 bases not matched to a gene; V was cut back by 5 bases and J by 5 bases. Here the CDR3 DNA reads TGTGCCAGCAGCCCCCCGGGACAGATGACCGGGGAGCTGTTTTTT. This codes for CASSPPGQMTGELFF.

The gene calls are TRBV5-1 and TRBJ2-7; 7 bases line up with TRBD1. Germline CDR1 and CDR2: SGHRS and YFSETQ. The J segment lost 2 bases and the V segment lost 1 base, leaving 3 bases of the junction unmatched. The CDR3 contains 14 residues. The CDR3, as DNA: TGCGCCAGCAGCTTGACAGGGGACACCTACGAGCAGTACTTC. It codes for CASSLTGDTYEQYF.

This chain connects TRBV30 to TRBJ2-7, with D possibly TRBD2 on 7 matching bases. The V gene lost 0 bases and the J gene lost 9 bases, with 12 bases spanning the gap. From germline, CDR1 is GTSNPN and CDR2 SVGIG (reference sequence). The CDR3 is 12 amino acids. The CDR3 DNA sequence: TGTGCCTGGAGTGTAGGCGGGGGCGGGCAGTACTTC. Amino acid sequence: CAWSVGGGGQYF. Together with reference TRBV30 and TRBJ2-7, the CDR3 gives the full variable domain: SQTIHQWPATLVQPVGSPLSLECTVEGTSNPNLYWYRQAAGRGLQLLFYSVGIGQISSEVPQNLSASRPQDRQFILSSKKLLLSDSGFYLCAWSVGGGGQYFGPGTRLTVT.

The chain's CDR3 is CASSGGTAGNSPLHF. In DNA form, the CDR3 reads TGTGCCAGCAGCGGCGGGACAGCTGGGAATTCACCCCTCCACTTT. V is TRBV9 and J is TRBJ1-6; 7 bases are shared with TRBD1. The V gene end was trimmed by 3 bases and the J gene end by 7 bases; junction bases not matched to a gene: 7. The CDR3 has 15 residues. Per the germline V gene, CDR1 is SGDLS and CDR2 is YYNGEE.

The J gene is TRBJ1-2, the V gene TRBV18; D is undetermined. Germline CDR1 and CDR2: KGHSH and LQKENI. Trimming stripped 2 bases from V and 5 bases from J, with 9 bases between. The CDR3 loop spans 13 amino acids. For the CDR3, the DNA is TGTGCCAGCTCACCAAGGGAGAGTTATGGCTACACCTTC. It translates to CASSPRESYGYTF.

The CDR3 nucleotides read TGTGCCAGTAGTATTTTCCAGGGGGAAGCTTTCTTT. This sequence encodes CASSIFQGEAFF. J is TRBJ1-1 and V is TRBV19; possibly TRBD1 for D (6 bases). CDR3 length: 12 residues. Trimming took 3 bases from V and 8 from J, leaving 10 bases between them. Germline-derived CDR1 and CDR2 are LNHDA and SQIVND (reference sequence).

The rearrangement links TRBV5-6 to TRBJ2-1; possible D gene TRBD1, 7 bases. This CDR3 has 17 amino acids. Germline V CDR1 and CDR2: SGHDT, YYEEEE. V shed 3 bases and J shed 5 bases, with 21 bases lying between them. The CDR3 reads CASSSEKLDRRDNEQFF. The CDR3 DNA is TGTGCCAGCAGCTCGGAGAAACTGGACAGGAGGGACAATGAGCAGTTCTTC.

This chain uses TRBV4-1 with TRBJ2-3; the D is unclear. The CDR3 length is 14 residues. Between the trimmed V and J ends, which lost 2 bases and 9 bases, there was a span of 15 bases. Germline CDR1 MGHRA, CDR2 YSYEKL. DNA for the CDR3: TGCGCCAGCAGCCAACCCTCGACTCCGTGGACGCAGTATTTT. It encodes CASSQPSTPWTQYF.

This rearrangement joins TRBV9 to TRBJ1-3, with D unclear. Between the trimmed V and J ends, which lost 3 bases and 0 bases, there was a span of 4 bases. In germline, CDR1 is SGDLS, CDR2 YYNGEE. The CDR3 sequence is 13 residues long. The CDR3 protein is CASSASSGNTIYF. The CDR3 DNA is TGTGCCAGCAGCGCCTCCTCTGGAAACACCATATATTTT.

This chain connects TRBV2 to TRBJ1-1, with D unresolved. The CDR3 is 17 amino acids. The V end lost 0 bases, the J end lost 1 base, and 15 bases lay between the germline ends. In germline, CDR1 is SNHLY, CDR2 FYNNEI. The CDR3 region is CASSEAPLHRGNTEAFF. The DNA of the CDR3 is TGTGCCAGCAGTGAAGCGCCGTTACACCGGGGGAACACTGAAGCTTTCTTT.

The chain combines TRBV10-3 with TRBJ2-7; 13 nucleotides match TRBD2. The CDR3 contains 13 residues. Germline V gene data show CDR1 as ENHRY and CDR2 as SYGVKD. V was pared by 10 bases and J by 5 bases, with 5 bases of the junction left unmatched. CDR3 sequence: CASTSGGADEQYF. The CDR3 DNA reads as TGTGCCAGTACTAGCGGGGGGGCCGACGAGCAGTACTTC.

The J gene is TRBJ2-5, the V gene TRBV5-1; the match to TRBD1 covers 7 bases. Per the germline V gene, CDR1 is SGHRS and CDR2 is YFSETQ. J gave up 5 bases and V 1 base, and 14 bases lay outside the gene matches. CDR3 length: 17 residues. CDR3 residues: CASSLLAGGPSGETQYF. The CDR3 nucleotides read TGCGCCAGCAGCTTGCTGGCAGGGGGTCCATCTGGCGAGACCCAGTACTTC.

This chain uses TRBV19 with TRBJ1-2; 7 bases align to TRBD1. J lost 8 bases, V lost 9 bases, and 18 bases had no gene match. CDR3 length equals 15 residues. Looked up from germline, CDR1 is LNHDA and CDR2 is SQIVND (reference sequence). CDR3 in DNA: TGTGCCAGCGCGGTAAGGACAGGCGCTTGGTACGGCTACACCTTC. Translated: CASAVRTGAWYGYTF.

The gene calls are TRBV14 and TRBJ2-1, with TRBD1 as a possible D gene (5 bases). The CDR3 runs to 16 residues. V was shortened by 2 bases and J by 5 bases, with 16 bases between the two germline ends. From germline, CDR1 is SGHDN and CDR2 FVKESK. CDR3 DNA sequence: TGTGCCAGCAGCCAATACCGGATTACAGGAGACAATGAGCAGTTCTTC. It codes for CASSQYRITGDNEQFF. The entire variable domain, with the rest obtained from reference TRBV14 and TRBJ2-1, is as follows: EAGVTQFPSHSVIEKGQTVTLRCDPISGHDNLYWYRRVMGKEIKFLLHFVKESKQDESGMPNNRFLAERTGGTYSTLKVQPAELEDSGVYFCASSQYRITGDNEQFFGPGTRLTVL.

The chain has TRBV15 and TRBJ1-5; TRBD1 aligns across 10 bases. Per germline, CDR1 LNHNV and CDR2 YYDKDF (reference sequence). CDR3 length equals 17 residues. Unmatched junction bases numbered 7, after V lost 0 bases and J lost 5 bases. The CDR3 DNA follows: TGTGCCACCAGCAGAGATCTTGGGACAGGGGATTATCAGCCCCAGCATTTT. Translating it yields CATSRDLGTGDYQPQHF.

The chain carries TRBV30 and TRBJ2-4, with TRBD2 identical over 10 bases. The CDR3 runs to 13 residues. V gave up 0 bases and J gave up 16 bases; unmatched junction bases: 9. CDR1 is GTSNPN, CDR2 SVGIG, per germline (reference sequence). This chain's CDR3 is CAWSVRSGGARYF. Here the CDR3 DNA reads TGTGCCTGGAGTGTACGAAGCGGGGGGGCTCGATACTTC.

This sequence joins TRBV12-2 and TRBJ1-5; the table's TRBD1 call for D was not verified on the DNA. TRBV12-2 has pseudogene status. The CDR3 extends over 16 amino acids. DNA for the CDR3: TGTGCAAGTCGCTTGGGGGACAGGGGCCCCAATCAGCCCCAGCATTTT. This encodes CASRLGDRGPNQPQHF.